A selection of T cell receptor beta chains follows, all from one sample in a study of response to subunit inactivated influenza vaccine. Using its own MiXCR run on the RT-PCR reads, TCRdb lists one record per CDR3 protein. The sample includes about half a million distinct CDR3 sequences, around 9.9% seen only once; the top ten take approximately 12%. The specimen comprised PBMCs from blood, sampled roughly 45 days after vaccination. The receptors here all came from a man between 50 and 59 years old who received an inactivated influenza vaccine. Each CDR3 is given with its conserved first and last residue. A row's size may be missing; if present it is once, few, many or a size class.

j_gene	v_gene	abundance	CDR3aa
TRBJ2-1	TRBV20-1	NA	CSARDSGRMEFF
TRBJ1-2	TRBV29-1	NA	CSVESGGSYTF
TRBJ2-7	TRBV6-2/TRBV6-3	many	CASSVGTGGDEQYF
TRBJ2-1	TRBV15	few	CATSRVTESNEQFF
TRBJ2-1	TRBV6-1	few	CASRTGTAYNEQFF
TRBJ1-5	TRBV7-2	few	CASSWGGQSNQPQHF
TRBJ1-6	TRBV20-1	NA	CSASEGSPLHF
TRBJ1-4	TRBV6-1	few	CASSLTVATNEKLFF
TRBJ2-3	TRBV12-3/TRBV12-4	NA	CASRTDSTDTQYF
TRBJ1-2	TRBV21-1	many	CASSKGGGDRDTNYGYTF
TRBJ2-3	TRBV6-2/TRBV6-3	few	CASRFPGLAADTQYF
TRBJ2-7	TRBV7-2	few	CASSLGQPAGEQYF
TRBJ1-1	TRBV6-5	NA	CASSYGTATEAFF
TRBJ2-1	TRBV24-1	many	CATSGAGTGGLNEQFF
TRBJ2-3	TRBV7-9	NA	CASSLMTGGGADTQYF
TRBJ2-5	TRBV7-2	NA	CASSLRGGPQETQYF
TRBJ2-3	TRBV29-1	few	CSVEGGTALSTDTQYF
TRBJ2-1	TRBV2	few	CASSESPGLAPDEQFF
TRBJ1-6	TRBV4-1	few	CASSQETSPLHF
TRBJ2-2	TRBV10-3	NA	CAIGTKTANTGELFF
TRBJ2-6	TRBV5-1	NA	CASSGGATGANVLTF
TRBJ2-5	TRBV20-1	few	CSALQGRRETQYF
TRBJ2-7	TRBV29-1	many	CSVELGTVNSYEQYF
TRBJ1-6	TRBV20-1	few	CSARGATGGRGDSPLHF
TRBJ2-1	TRBV20-1	few	CSARDDRVTFF
TRBJ2-2	TRBV29-1	few	CSGSNTGELFF
TRBJ2-7	TRBV10-3	many	CAISDREITYEQYF
TRBJ2-1	TRBV7-7	many	CASSLDEGPGQGLNEQFF
TRBJ1-1	TRBV6-1	few	CASSRTGYTEAFF
TRBJ1-4	TRBV12-3/TRBV12-4	NA	CASSLRGRGSEKLFF
TRBJ2-3	TRBV7-2	NA	CASSLGGTRRDTQYF
TRBJ2-3	TRBV7-9	NA	CASSLLSGGASTDTQYF
TRBJ2-5	TRBV12-3/TRBV12-4	NA	CGSSLGTGETQYF
TRBJ2-5	TRBV7-3	NA	CASSLAGPGETQYF
TRBJ1-3	TRBV20-1	many	CSYDRGLSGNTIYF
TRBJ1-3	TRBV11-2	NA	CASSSTRTLSGNTIYF
TRBJ2-1	TRBV27	NA	CASSPWGGYEQFF
TRBJ1-3	TRBV7-9	NA	CASSSHFGALGNTIYF
TRBJ2-7	TRBV4-3	few	CASSHSPGVRQYF
TRBJ2-3	TRBV7-2	NA	CASSLPLAGGASTDTQYF
TRBJ1-2	TRBV12-3/TRBV12-4	many	CASSPGLNYGYTF
TRBJ2-1	TRBV10-3	many	CAINGAPAGGPGQFF
TRBJ2-6	TRBV12-3/TRBV12-4	NA	CASSLGQGTSGANVLTF
TRBJ1-1	TRBV11-2	few	CASSSRGRPAVNTEAFF
TRBJ2-5	TRBV4-1	few	CASSHPSTETQYF
TRBJ2-7	TRBV20-1	many	CSARDGSSYEQYF
TRBJ2-7	TRBV29-1	few	CSVVESSGTEYF
TRBJ2-7	TRBV20-1	NA	CSARGLIGEQYF
TRBJ2-3	TRBV27	NA	CASRSRAGGTGTDTQYF
TRBJ2-2	TRBV7-2	NA	CASSLAGQFNTGELFF
TRBJ2-2	TRBV20-1	NA	CSARDTFGTGDTGELFF
TRBJ2-1	TRBV15	many	CATSRDPRVGDEQFF
TRBJ1-5	TRBV12-3/TRBV12-4	many	CASSLGQGDNQPQHF
TRBJ2-1	TRBV20-1	few	CSARTSGGPYNEQFF
TRBJ2-1	TRBV12-3/TRBV12-4	NA	CASSFFGGGGLNEQFF
TRBJ2-3	TRBV5-4	few	CASSLDLANTDTQYF
TRBJ2-3	TRBV3-1	few	CASSRILADTQYF
TRBJ2-7	TRBV7-2	NA	CASSIRDSSYEQYF
TRBJ2-2	TRBV4-1	few	CASSLKQAGNTGELFF
TRBJ2-4	TRBV28	NA	CASSLMASGTLFLAKNIQYF